These 10 T cell receptor beta chains were sequenced from one sample in a study of T cell responses to AZD1222 COVID-19 vaccine. Clones were read by immunoSEQ multiplex PCR, and TCRdb kept only the in-frame ones, dropping some. Counted here are 140,000 to 150,000 clones, about 89% occurring once; the ten biggest clones make up approximately 3%. The sequencing used peripheral blood, collected on day 0 of MenACWY control vaccination. All receptors derive from an adult in good health.

The chain has TRBV3-1 (or the pseudogene TRBV3-2) and TRBJ1-5, with D possibly TRBD1 on 6 matching bases. From germline, CDR1 is LGHDT and CDR2 YNNKEL (reference sequence). The ends were cut back, 3 bases at V and 5 bases at J, with 11 bases in the middle. The CDR3 runs to 14 residues. CDR3: CASSQGHPYQPQHF. The CDR3 nucleotides read TGTGCCAGCAGCCAGGGACACCCCTATCAGCCCCAGCATTTT.

This chain links TRBV11-3 with TRBJ1-1, with a weak D call TRBD1 (5 bases). Germline V lookup: CDR1 SGHNT, CDR2 YENEEA. V lost 4 bases, J lost 8 bases, and 17 bases lay in between. The CDR3 runs to 14 residues. CDR3 amino acids: CASSSGGTRVEAFF. The DNA of the CDR3 is TGTGCCAGCAGCTCGGGGGGGACGAGAGTAGAAGCTTTCTTT.

The chain joins TRBV21-1 to TRBJ2-5; TRBD1, the table's D call, was not compared with the DNA. TRBV21-1 is given as a pseudogene. CDR3 length: 14 residues. CDR3 loop: CASSSDRVEETQYF. The CDR3 coding sequence is TGTGCCAGCAGCTCGGACAGGGTTGAGGAGACCCAGTACTTC.

V is TRBV7-2 and J is TRBJ2-3; TRBD1 matches 7 bases. In germline, CDR1 is SGHTA, CDR2 FQGNSA. The CDR3 spans 14 residues. The trim removed 3 bases at V and 3 bases at J, leaving 3 bases unmatched. The CDR3 nucleotides are TGTGCCAGCAGCTTGACGACAGGGACAGATACGCAGTATTTT. It is translated as CASSLTTGTDTQYF.

This chain joins TRBV27 and TRBJ1-2; D gene uncertain. From germline, CDR1 is MNHEY and CDR2 SMNVEV (reference sequence). The CDR3 spans 13 residues. The V and J ends lost 4 bases and 8 bases respectively, with 14 bases between them. The CDR3 region is CASSSSGLWGYTF. CDR3 in DNA: TGTGCCAGCAGTTCGAGCGGGTTGTGGGGCTACACCTTC.

This clone came up once. The V call is TRBV3-1 (or the pseudogene TRBV3-2), the J call TRBJ1-2; maybe TRBD1 (5 bases). CDR3 length: 11 amino acids. Germline loops: CDR1 LGHDT, CDR2 YNNKEL (reference sequence). Between the trimmed V and J ends, which lost 10 bases and 9 bases, there was a span of 15 bases. CDR3 coding DNA: TGTGCCACCGGGGGAGGGGCTAGCTACACCTTC. Translating it yields CATGGGASYTF.

The V and J genes are TRBV24-1 and TRBJ2-2; TRBD2 agrees at 9 bases. Looked up from germline, CDR1 is KGHDR and CDR2 is SFDVKD. V trimming: 9 bases; J trimming: 0 bases; junction bases outside the gene matches: 7. CDR3 size: 16 residues. CDR3 nucleotide sequence: TGTGCCACCTCAGCGGGGGGAAGCCCGAACACCGGGGAGCTGTTTTTT. This sequence encodes CATSAGGSPNTGELFF.

The rearrangement joins TRBV3-1 (or the pseudogene TRBV3-2) to TRBJ2-1; weak D call: TRBD2 (5 bases). Trimming pared 4 bases from V and 7 bases from J, leaving 14 bases between. Germline V CDR1 and CDR2: LGHDT, YNNKEL (reference sequence). There are 14 residues in the CDR3. This CDR3 reads CASSLERSWNEQFF. The CDR3 nucleotides are TGTGCCAGCAGCCTGGAGCGGTCATGGAATGAGCAGTTCTTC.

The V and J genes are TRBV12-5 and TRBJ1-2, with D tentatively TRBD1 (5 bases). The V and J ends lost 5 bases and 8 bases respectively, with 21 bases between them. Germline CDR1 reads LGHNT; CDR2 reads FRNRAP. This CDR3 is 15 amino acids long. This CDR3 is CASGNSDSPREGYTF. For the CDR3, the DNA is TGTGCTAGTGGTAACTCCGACAGCCCCCGGGAAGGCTACACCTTC.

This chain connects TRBV11-2 to TRBJ2-5, with a possible D match to TRBD2 (7 bases). V lost 4 bases and J lost 2, with 20 bases in between. The CDR3 extends over 17 amino acids. CDR1 is SGHAT and CDR2 is FQNNGV in the germline V gene. The CDR3, as DNA: TGTGCCAGCAGCTCGTTCCAGGGAGGGGGGGCACAAGAGACCCAGTACTTC. This encodes CASSSFQGGGAQETQYF.